Presented here are 2 T cell receptor beta chains from one specimen sequenced in a study of blood T cells in healthy people across ages. PCR was performed a second time for 7 to 11 cycles using a sample-barcoded 5' primer and a J-beta primer mix. TCRdb analysed the 5' RACE reads with MiXCR anew, one entry per CDR3 protein. The sample yields roughly 930,000 distinct CDR3 sequences, around 46% seen once. The sample comprised blood. The receptors were sampled from a man younger than 40 in good health.

The genes are TRBV6-1 and TRBJ1-2; no clear D. Germline loops: CDR1 MNHNS, CDR2 SASEGT. Trimming pared 2 bases from V and 3 bases from J, leaving 16 bases between. The CDR3 is 16 amino acids. In DNA, the CDR3 is TGTGCCAGCAGTGAACAGGTGGCGGTGCTGGACTATGGCTACACCTTC. Its translation: CASSEQVAVLDYGYTF.

The chain joins TRBV19 to TRBJ1-4; TRBD1 matches 9 bases. After removal of 8 bases from V and 8 bases from J, the junction contained 6 bases not matched to a gene. The length of the CDR3 is 13 residues. The germline CDR1 and CDR2 sequences are LNHDA and SQIVND (reference sequence). This CDR3 reads CASPGQGKEKLFF. The CDR3 region has the DNA TGTGCCAGTCCGGGACAGGGAAAGGAAAAACTGTTTTTT.